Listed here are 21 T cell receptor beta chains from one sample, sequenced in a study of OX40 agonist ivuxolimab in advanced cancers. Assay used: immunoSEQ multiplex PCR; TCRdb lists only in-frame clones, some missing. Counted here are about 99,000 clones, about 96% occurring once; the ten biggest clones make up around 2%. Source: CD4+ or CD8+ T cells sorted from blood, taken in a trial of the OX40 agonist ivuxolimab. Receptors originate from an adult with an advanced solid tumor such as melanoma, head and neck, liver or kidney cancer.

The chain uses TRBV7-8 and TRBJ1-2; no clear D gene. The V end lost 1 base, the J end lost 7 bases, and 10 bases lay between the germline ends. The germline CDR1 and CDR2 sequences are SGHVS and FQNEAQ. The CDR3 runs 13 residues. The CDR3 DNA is TGTGCCAGCAGCTTAGTAGGGAGAGCTGGCTACACCTTC. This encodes CASSLVGRAGYTF.

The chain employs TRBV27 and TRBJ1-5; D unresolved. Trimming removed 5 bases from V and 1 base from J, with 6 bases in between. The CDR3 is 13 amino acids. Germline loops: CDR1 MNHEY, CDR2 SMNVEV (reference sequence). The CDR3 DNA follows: TGTGCCAGCAGTAGTCTGAGCAATCAGCCCCAGCATTTT. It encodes CASSSLSNQPQHF.

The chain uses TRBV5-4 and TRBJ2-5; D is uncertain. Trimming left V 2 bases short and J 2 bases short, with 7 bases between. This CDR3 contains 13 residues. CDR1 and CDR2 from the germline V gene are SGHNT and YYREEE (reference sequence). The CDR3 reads CASSFSLQETQYF. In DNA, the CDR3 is TGTGCCAGCAGCTTTTCGCTTCAAGAGACCCAGTACTTC.

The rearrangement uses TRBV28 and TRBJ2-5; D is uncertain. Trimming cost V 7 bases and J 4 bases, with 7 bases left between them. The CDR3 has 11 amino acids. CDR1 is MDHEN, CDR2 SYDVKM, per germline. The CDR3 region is CASMDRETQYF. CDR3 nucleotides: TGTGCCAGCATGGACCGAGAGACCCAGTACTTC.

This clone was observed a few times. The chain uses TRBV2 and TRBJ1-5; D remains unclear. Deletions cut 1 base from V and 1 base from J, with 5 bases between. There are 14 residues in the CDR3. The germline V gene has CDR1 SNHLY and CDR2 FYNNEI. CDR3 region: CASSEGQSNQPQHF. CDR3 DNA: TGTGCCAGCAGTGAAGGTCAGAGCAATCAGCCCCAGCATTTT.

As DNA, the CDR3 is TGTGCCAGCTCTCCCGACGCAGACAGACCAAACTACAATGAGCAGTTCTTC. Its translation is CASSPDADRPNYNEQFF. The chain employs TRBV18 and TRBJ2-1; a weak D match, TRBD1 (5 bases). There are 17 residues in the CDR3. With 6 bases removed from V and 3 bases from J, the gap between germline ends came to 21 bases. Germline V gene lookup returns CDR1 KGHSH and CDR2 LQKENI. Supplemented by reference TRBV18 and TRBJ2-1, the full variable domain reads NAGVMQNPRHLVRRRGQEARLRCSPMKGHSHVYWYRQLPEEGLKFMVYLQKENIIDESGMPKERFSAEFPKEGPSILRIQQVVRGDSAAYFCASSPDADRPNYNEQFFGPGTRLTVL.

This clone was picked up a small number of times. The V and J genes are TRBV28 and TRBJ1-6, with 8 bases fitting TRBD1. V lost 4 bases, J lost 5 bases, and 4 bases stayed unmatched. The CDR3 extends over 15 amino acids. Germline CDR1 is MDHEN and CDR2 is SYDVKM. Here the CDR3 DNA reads TGTGCCAGCAGTTCCGGACAGGGTGATAATTCACCCCTCCACTTT. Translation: CASSSGQGDNSPLHF.

The CDR3 sequence is CASSARTAGDEQYF. CDR3 nucleotide sequence: TGTGCCAGCAGCGCCCGGACGGCGGGGGACGAGCAGTACTTC. The rearrangement joins TRBV9 to TRBJ2-7; 7 nucleotides match TRBD2. The CDR3 runs to 14 residues. From germline, CDR1 is SGDLS and CDR2 YYNGEE. The ends lost 3 bases at V and 5 bases at J; junction bases unmatched: 8.

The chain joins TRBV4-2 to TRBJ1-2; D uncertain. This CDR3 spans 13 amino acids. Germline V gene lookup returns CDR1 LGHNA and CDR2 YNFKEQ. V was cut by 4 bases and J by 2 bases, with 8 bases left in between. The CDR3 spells CASSPLGNYGYTF. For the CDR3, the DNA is TGTGCCAGCAGCCCGTTGGGGAACTATGGCTACACCTTC.

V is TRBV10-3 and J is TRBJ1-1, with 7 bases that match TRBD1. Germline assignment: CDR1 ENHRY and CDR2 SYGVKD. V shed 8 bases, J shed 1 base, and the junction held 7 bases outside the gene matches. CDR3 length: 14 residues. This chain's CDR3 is CAIRQGVGNTEAFF. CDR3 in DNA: TGTGCCATCCGCCAGGGGGTAGGGAACACTGAAGCTTTCTTT.

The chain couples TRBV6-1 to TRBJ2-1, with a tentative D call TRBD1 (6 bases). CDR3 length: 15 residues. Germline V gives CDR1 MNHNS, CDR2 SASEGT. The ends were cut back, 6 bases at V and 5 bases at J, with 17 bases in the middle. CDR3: CASRTDSDLNNEQFF. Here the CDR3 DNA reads TGTGCCAGCAGGACGGACAGCGACCTTAACAATGAGCAGTTCTTC.

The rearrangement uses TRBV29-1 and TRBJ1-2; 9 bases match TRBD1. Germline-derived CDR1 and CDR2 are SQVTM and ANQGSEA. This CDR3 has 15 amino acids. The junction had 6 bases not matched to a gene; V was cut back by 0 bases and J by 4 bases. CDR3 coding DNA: TGCAGCGTTGAAGATCTTACAGGGGGCGGCTATGGCTACACCTTC. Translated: CSVEDLTGGGYGYTF.

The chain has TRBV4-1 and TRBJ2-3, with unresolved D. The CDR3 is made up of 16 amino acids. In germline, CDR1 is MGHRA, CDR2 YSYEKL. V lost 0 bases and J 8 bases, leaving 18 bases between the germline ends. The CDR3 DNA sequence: TGCGCCAGCAGCCAAGATACGATCCAGCCCCTCGCTACGCAGTATTTT. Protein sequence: CASSQDTIQPLATQYF.

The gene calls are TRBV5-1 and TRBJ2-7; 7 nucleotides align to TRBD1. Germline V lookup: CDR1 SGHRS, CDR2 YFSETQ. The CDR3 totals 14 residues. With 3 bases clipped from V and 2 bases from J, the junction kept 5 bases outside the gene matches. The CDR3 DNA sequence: TGCGCCAGCAGCTCCGGGGACAGACCCTACGAGCAGTACTTC. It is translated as CASSSGDRPYEQYF.

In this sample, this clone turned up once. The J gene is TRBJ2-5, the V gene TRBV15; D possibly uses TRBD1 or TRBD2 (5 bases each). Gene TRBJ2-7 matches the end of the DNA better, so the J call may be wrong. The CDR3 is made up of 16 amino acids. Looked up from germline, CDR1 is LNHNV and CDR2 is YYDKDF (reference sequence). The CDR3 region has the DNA TGTGCCACCAGCCCTAAGGCCGGGGACGCATCCTACGAGCAGTACTTC. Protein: CATSPKAGDASYEQYF.

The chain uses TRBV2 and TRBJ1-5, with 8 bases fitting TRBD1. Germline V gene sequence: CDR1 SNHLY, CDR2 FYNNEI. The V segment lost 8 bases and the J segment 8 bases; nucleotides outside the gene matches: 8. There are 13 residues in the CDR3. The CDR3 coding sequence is TGTGCCAGCGGGGACAGGTCAATCAAGCCCCAGCATTTT. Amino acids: CASGDRSIKPQHF. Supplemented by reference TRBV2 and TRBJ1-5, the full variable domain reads EPEVTQTPSHQVTQMGQEVILRCVPISNHLYFYWYRQILGQKVEFLVSFYNNEISEKSEIFDDQFSVERPDGSNFTLKIRSTKLEDSAMYFCASGDRSIKPQHFGDGTRLSIL.

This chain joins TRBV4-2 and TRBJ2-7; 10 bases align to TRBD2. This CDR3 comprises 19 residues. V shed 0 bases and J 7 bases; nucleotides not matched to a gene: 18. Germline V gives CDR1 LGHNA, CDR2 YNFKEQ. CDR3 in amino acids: CASSQDAGLARAARLEQYF. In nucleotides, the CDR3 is TGTGCCAGCAGCCAAGATGCGGGACTAGCGAGAGCCGCCCGCCTGGAGCAGTACTTC.

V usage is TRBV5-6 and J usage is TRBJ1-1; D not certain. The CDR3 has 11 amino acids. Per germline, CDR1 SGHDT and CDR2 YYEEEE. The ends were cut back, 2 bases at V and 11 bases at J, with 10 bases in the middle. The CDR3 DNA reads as TGTGCCAGCAGCTTTGGGGTTGAGGCTTTCTTT. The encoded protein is CASSFGVEAFF.

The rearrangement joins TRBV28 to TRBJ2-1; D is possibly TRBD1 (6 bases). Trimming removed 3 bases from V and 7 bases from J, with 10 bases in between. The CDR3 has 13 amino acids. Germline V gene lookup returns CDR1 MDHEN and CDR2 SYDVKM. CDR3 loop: CASSFLGGNEQFF. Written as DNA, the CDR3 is TGTGCCAGCAGTTTCCTAGGGGGAAATGAGCAGTTCTTC.

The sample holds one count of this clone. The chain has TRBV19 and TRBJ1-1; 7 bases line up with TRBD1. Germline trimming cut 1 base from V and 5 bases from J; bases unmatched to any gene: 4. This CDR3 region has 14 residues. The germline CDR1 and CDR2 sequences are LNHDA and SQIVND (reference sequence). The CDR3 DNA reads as TGTGCCAGTAGTATAGGTGCAGGGGGGACTGAAGCTTTCTTT. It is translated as CASSIGAGGTEAFF. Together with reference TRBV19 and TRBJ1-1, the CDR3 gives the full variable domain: DGGITQSPKYLFRKEGQNVTLSCEQNLNHDAMYWYRQDPGQGLRLIYYSQIVNDFQKGDIAEGYSVSREKKESFPLTVTSAQKNPTAFYLCASSIGAGGTEAFFGQGTRLTVV.

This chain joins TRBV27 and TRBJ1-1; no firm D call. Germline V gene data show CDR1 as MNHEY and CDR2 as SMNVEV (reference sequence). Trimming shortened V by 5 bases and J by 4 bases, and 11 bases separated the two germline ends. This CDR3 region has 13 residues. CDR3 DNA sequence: TGTGCCAGCAGTCCGTGGGAGGGCACTGAAGCTTTCTTT. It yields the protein CASSPWEGTEAFF.